This passage covers 24 T cell receptor beta chains from one sample sequenced in a study of CD4 T cells in relation to SARS-CoV-2 and coronaviruses. The antigens for these receptors are not known. Before the COVID-19 pandemic, during about 2011-2019, CD4+ T cells were taken from unexposed donors. After about ten days of culture, CD4+ T cells were isolated. Sequencing used immunoSEQ multiplex PCR; TCRdb keeps in-frame clones, though not all of them. Of some 15,000 clones in the sample, approximately 80% were seen once. The sequenced sample consisted of CD4+ T cells from PBMCs, cultured in vitro. The receptor set was obtained from a human donor in good health.

The chain links TRBV7-9 to TRBJ2-1; TRBD2 might be the D (5 bases). CDR1 is SEHNR, CDR2 FQNEAQ, per germline (reference sequence). The CDR3 sequence is 15 residues long. V lost 3 bases and J lost 4, with 13 bases in between. This CDR3 reads CASSFLQRLYNEQFF. In DNA, the CDR3 is TGTGCCAGCAGCTTCCTCCAGCGGTTGTACAATGAGCAGTTCTTC.

This clone has just a few counts. The rearrangement joins TRBV27 to TRBJ1-1, with D perhaps TRBD1 (5 bases). Looked up from germline, CDR1 is MNHEY and CDR2 is SMNVEV (reference sequence). With 5 bases removed from V and 1 base from J, the gap between germline ends came to 11 bases. This CDR3 has 14 residues. In DNA, the CDR3 is TGTGCCAGCAGTGGAAACAGGTGGAACACTGAAGCTTTCTTT. Translated, it gives CASSGNRWNTEAFF.

V usage is TRBV18 and J usage is TRBJ2-7; tentatively, D is TRBD1 (5 bases). CDR3 length: 17 residues. The germline V gene has CDR1 KGHSH and CDR2 LQKENI. Trimming removed 4 bases from V and 3 bases from J, with 22 bases in between. CDR3 DNA sequence: TGTGCCAGCTCACGAGACGAGCGCAGGGAAAGGCTCTACGAGCAGTACTTC. Translating gives CASSRDERRERLYEQYF. The complete variable domain, with remaining parts taken from reference TRBV18 and TRBJ2-7, reads NAGVMQNPRHLVRRRGQEARLRCSPMKGHSHVYWYRQLPEEGLKFMVYLQKENIIDESGMPKERFSAEFPKEGPSILRIQQVVRGDSAAYFCASSRDERRERLYEQYFGPGTRLTVT.

The V and J genes are TRBV28 and TRBJ1-3; possibly TRBD1 for D (5 bases). V dropped 3 bases and J dropped 2 bases, with 14 bases sitting between them. This CDR3 is built from 16 residues. In germline, CDR1 is MDHEN, CDR2 SYDVKM. The CDR3 protein is CASSFHSGRAGNTIYF. For the CDR3, the DNA is TGTGCCAGCAGTTTTCACTCAGGGCGCGCTGGAAACACCATATATTTT.

The chain is built from TRBV12-3 or TRBV12-4 and TRBJ2-1; D unclear. The CDR3 extends over 13 amino acids. With 1 base removed from V and 6 bases from J, the gap between germline ends came to 7 bases. CDR3 sequence reads: CASSLERPNEQFF. In nucleotides, the CDR3 is TGTGCCAGCAGTTTAGAAAGGCCCAATGAGCAGTTCTTC.

The chain combines TRBV18 with TRBJ1-3; the match to TRBD1 covers 8 bases. V trimming: 4 bases; J trimming: 3 bases; junction bases outside the gene matches: 5. CDR1 is KGHSH, CDR2 LQKENI, per germline. The CDR3 consists of 15 residues. The CDR3 nucleotides are TGTGCCAGCTCACAAGGACAGGGAGGTGGAAACACCATATATTTT. Translating it yields CASSQGQGGGNTIYF.

This clone was seen a few times. The CDR3 spells CASSRTARNTEAFF. The CDR3 nucleotides read TGTGCCAGCAGCCGAACTGCCAGGAACACTGAAGCTTTCTTT. The chain joins TRBV7-3 to TRBJ1-1; D gene ambiguous. Germline CDR1 reads SGHTA; CDR2 reads FQGTGA. The CDR3 is 14 amino acids. V was shortened by 5 bases and J by 1 base, with 11 bases between the two germline ends.

This chain links TRBV9 with TRBJ2-2, with a possible D match to TRBD2 (7 bases). The V and J ends lost 3 bases and 4 bases respectively, with 19 bases between them. The CDR3 totals 17 residues. Germline assignment: CDR1 SGDLS and CDR2 YYNGEE. The DNA of the CDR3 is TGTGCCAGCAGCGGTAGAGGGGGGGCTCTGGGCACCGGGGAGCTGTTTTTT. Translated, it gives CASSGRGGALGTGELFF.

This clone was picked up one time. The chain has TRBV14 and TRBJ2-7; D unclear. V lost 1 base and J lost 7, with 11 bases in between. In germline, CDR1 is SGHDN, CDR2 FVKESK. The CDR3 sequence is 13 residues long. DNA for the CDR3: TGTGCCAGCAGCCAAGGACGATTCAGGGAGCAGTACTTC. This sequence encodes CASSQGRFREQYF.

Here the CDR3 DNA reads TGTGCCAGCAGCCCTGACAGGATTAATCAGCCCCAGCATTTT. As protein: CASSPDRINQPQHF. The chain uses TRBV4-2 and TRBJ1-5; a weak D match, TRBD1 (6 bases). This CDR3 has 14 residues. With 4 bases removed from V and 4 bases from J, the gap between germline ends came to 11 bases. Germline CDR1 LGHNA, CDR2 YNFKEQ.

This chain connects TRBV7-7 to TRBJ2-1; 10 positions agree with TRBD2. Germline V CDR1 and CDR2: SSHAT, FNYEAQ (reference sequence). The CDR3 runs 16 residues. V dropped 1 base and J dropped 7; count of bases not matched to a gene: 7. CDR3: CASSLVLAGVGNEQFF. In DNA form, the CDR3 reads TGTGCCAGCAGCTTAGTTCTAGCGGGAGTCGGGAATGAGCAGTTCTTC.

This clone showed up just once. The rearrangement joins TRBV28 to TRBJ2-1; D may correspond to TRBD1 or TRBD2 (5 bases each). Trimming cost V 6 bases and J 6 bases, with 21 bases left between them. The CDR3 has 16 residues. Germline-derived CDR1 and CDR2 are MDHEN and SYDVKM. The CDR3 is CASSSGAHPLSNEQFF. Here the CDR3 DNA reads TGTGCCAGCAGCTCCGGGGCCCATCCCCTATCCAATGAGCAGTTCTTC.

This clone has only a few counts. The gene calls are TRBV4-2 and TRBJ2-7, with D maybe TRBD2 (6 bases). The germline gives CDR1 LGHNA, CDR2 YNFKEQ. CDR3 length: 15 residues. Trimming cost V 1 base and J 4 bases, with 14 bases left between them. In DNA form, the CDR3 reads TGTGCCAGCAGCCAAGGGTTCGGGACTGAGTACGAGCAGTACTTC. Protein product: CASSQGFGTEYEQYF.

This clone appeared a single time. The chain recombines TRBV7-9 with TRBJ2-1; D is unclear. V was pared by 5 bases and J by 2 bases, with 13 bases between. This CDR3 has 15 residues. CDR1 SEHNR and CDR2 FQNEAQ come from the germline V gene (reference sequence). CDR3 sequence reads: CASSLHPITYNEQFF. CDR3 coding DNA: TGTGCCAGCAGCCTTCACCCTATCACCTACAATGAGCAGTTCTTC.

The chain joins TRBV12-3 or TRBV12-4 to TRBJ2-3; 7 nucleotides agree with TRBD1. V lost 5 bases to trimming and J lost 8 bases; unmatched junction nucleotides: 7. The CDR3 is made up of 13 amino acids. The CDR3 protein is CASSPYRGGTQYF. The DNA for the CDR3 is TGTGCCAGCAGTCCATACAGGGGCGGTACGCAGTATTTT.

The gene calls are TRBV18 and TRBJ1-1, with a weak D call TRBD1 (5 bases). The CDR3 is 15 residues long. Trimming took off 1 base at V and 6 bases at J, with 15 bases between the two ends. Looked up from germline, CDR1 is KGHSH and CDR2 is LQKENI. The CDR3 DNA follows: TGTGCCAGCTCACCACAAGGGCCAGGGCCGGCTGAAGCTTTCTTT. Protein: CASSPQGPGPAEAFF. The variable domain in full, completed from reference TRBV18 and TRBJ1-1, reads NAGVMQNPRHLVRRRGQEARLRCSPMKGHSHVYWYRQLPEEGLKFMVYLQKENIIDESGMPKERFSAEFPKEGPSILRIQQVVRGDSAAYFCASSPQGPGPAEAFFGQGTRLTVV.

The chain has TRBV29-1 and TRBJ2-3; 9 nucleotides line up with TRBD1. V was clipped by 7 bases and J by 13 bases; unmatched bases: 6. Per the germline V gene, CDR1 is SQVTM and CDR2 is ANQGSEA. The CDR3 is made up of 10 amino acids. This chain's CDR3 is CSARDRVEYF. CDR3 coding DNA: TGCAGCGCACGGGACAGGGTAGAGTATTTT.

The rearrangement uses TRBV28 and TRBJ2-2, with TRBD2 matching 10 bases. V lost 4 bases and J lost 6; bases outside the gene matches: 8. CDR1 and CDR2 from the germline V gene are MDHEN and SYDVKM. This CDR3 spans 16 amino acids. CDR3 region: CASSSASGSPAGELFF. The DNA for the CDR3 is TGTGCCAGCAGTTCAGCTAGCGGGAGTCCGGCCGGGGAGCTGTTTTTT.

This clone has just one count. The V gene is TRBV18, the J gene TRBJ2-3; a possible D gene is TRBD1 (5 bases). The CDR3 sequence is 15 residues long. Germline V gene lookup returns CDR1 KGHSH and CDR2 LQKENI. Deletions cut 3 bases from V and 4 bases from J, with 14 bases between. The CDR3 DNA reads TGTGCCAGCTCACCTGGGGCGTCGAACTCAGATACGCAGTATTTT. Its protein is CASSPGASNSDTQYF.

This rearrangement joins TRBV6-5 to TRBJ1-5; TRBD1 aligns across 7 bases. CDR1 and CDR2 from the germline V gene are MNHEY and SVGAGI. J lost 4 bases, V lost 9 bases, and 12 bases had no gene match. This CDR3 has 15 residues. Here the CDR3 DNA reads TGTGCCAGTCTTATTCCGGGACAGAAAAATCAGCCCCAGCATTTT. Encoded protein: CASLIPGQKNQPQHF.

The rearrangement joins TRBV6-1 to TRBJ2-7; tentatively, D is TRBD1 (5 bases). Trimming took off 0 bases at V and 5 bases at J, with 8 bases between the two ends. Germline lookup yields CDR1 MNHNS and CDR2 SASEGT. The CDR3 covers 13 residues. The CDR3 loop is CASSEADNNEQYF. CDR3 coding DNA: TGTGCCAGCAGTGAAGCGGACAATAACGAGCAGTACTTC.

DNA for the CDR3: TGTGCCAGCTCACCACCGTCGGGCTCAGATACGCAGTATTTT. It encodes CASSPPSGSDTQYF. The chain has TRBV18 and TRBJ2-3; D is unresolved. The CDR3 is made up of 14 amino acids. The germline V gene has CDR1 KGHSH and CDR2 LQKENI. V lost 0 bases and J lost 4, with 8 bases in between.

The chain carries TRBV6-5 and TRBJ1-5, with 10 bases matching TRBD1. This CDR3 has 14 residues. V shed 5 bases, J shed 5 bases, and the junction held 3 bases outside the gene matches. Germline CDR1 and CDR2: MNHEY and SVGAGI. The chain's CDR3 is CASSRDRGYQPQHF. The CDR3 DNA reads TGTGCCAGCAGTCGGGACAGGGGTTATCAGCCCCAGCATTTT.

This clone turned up a few times. A junction boundary mismatches the germline segment, possibly from a read error. The rearrangement uses TRBV2 and TRBJ1-3; TRBD1 might be the D (5 bases). The CDR3 contains 13 residues. Germline V lookup: CDR1 SNHLY, CDR2 FYNNEI. Here the CDR3 DNA reads TGTGCCCGCAGGGAGAGCTCTGGAAACACCATATATTTT. This sequence encodes CARRESSGNTIYF.